Each of the 28 T cell receptor beta chains below was sequenced from the same sample in a study of long-term antiretroviral therapy in people with HIV. At the survey level, the v3.0 immunoSEQ assay was run. Generated by immunoSEQ multiplex PCR, the TCRdb table keeps only in-frame clones and is missing some. The sample comprises approximately 19,000 clones, 87% of which are singletons, and 2.5% to 3.5% rests with the top ten. Sample: unsorted PBMCs, taken just under 2.7 years after starting antiretroviral therapy. The source of these receptors is a woman aged 45-65 years with HIV.

The chain combines TRBV2 with TRBJ1-1; possibly TRBD1 for D (5 bases). CDR3 length: 10 amino acids. CDR1 is SNHLY and CDR2 is FYNNEI in the germline V gene. Trimming took 10 bases from V and 7 from J, leaving 10 bases between them. CDR3 nucleotide sequence: TGTGCCACCTTGGGGGTTGAAGCTTTCTTT. It is translated as CATLGVEAFF.

The chain is built from TRBV30 and TRBJ2-1; D is unresolved. The CDR3 is made up of 12 amino acids. Germline V gives CDR1 GTSNPN, CDR2 SVGIG (reference sequence). The chain's CDR3 is CAATFGYNEQFF. Here the CDR3 DNA reads TGTGCTGCAACCTTCGGCTACAATGAGCAGTTCTTC.

The chain is built from TRBV6-5 and TRBJ2-5; 7 nucleotides match TRBD2. J lost 1 base, V lost 6 bases, and 2 bases had no gene match. The CDR3 has 13 residues. Germline values: CDR1 MNHEY, CDR2 SVGAGI. CDR3 amino acids: CASRGGVQETQYF. CDR3 coding DNA: TGTGCCAGCAGGGGAGGGGTCCAAGAGACCCAGTACTTC.

The chain couples TRBV5-1 to TRBJ1-3; D is ambiguous. The CDR3 contains 14 residues. Germline lookup yields CDR1 SGHRS and CDR2 YFSETQ. Deletions cut 1 base from V and 3 bases from J, with 8 bases between. This chain's CDR3 is CASSLNSGGNTIYF. The CDR3 coding sequence is TGCGCCAGCAGCTTGAATTCCGGTGGAAACACCATATATTTT.

The gene calls are TRBV10-3 and TRBJ1-2; D is unclear. V lost 2 bases, J lost 1 base, and 5 bases lay in between. Germline V gene lookup returns CDR1 ENHRY and CDR2 SYGVKD. The CDR3 spans 13 residues. Here the CDR3 DNA reads TGTGCCATCAGTGAGCTAGATAACTATGGCTACACCTTC. Translating it yields CAISELDNYGYTF.

This chain joins TRBV5-8 and TRBJ2-1; weak D call: TRBD2 (7 bases). The germline V gene encodes CDR1 SGHTS and CDR2 YDEGEE. The CDR3 sequence is 13 residues long. Trimming shortened V by 4 bases and J by 5 bases, and 10 bases separated the two germline ends. CDR3 region: CASSRGGNNEQFF. The DNA for the CDR3 is TGTGCCAGCAGCAGGGGGGGTAACAATGAGCAGTTCTTC.

The chain recombines TRBV10-3 with TRBJ2-1, with D tentatively TRBD2 (5 bases). There are 15 residues in the CDR3. V was clipped by 3 bases and J by 0 bases, with 9 bases between them. Germline values: CDR1 ENHRY, CDR2 SYGVKD. CDR3 residues: CAISDSTSSYNEQFF. The CDR3 region has the DNA TGTGCCATCAGTGACTCCACTAGCTCCTACAATGAGCAGTTCTTC.

The chain joins TRBV5-6 to TRBJ1-2, with 7 bases matching TRBD1. Germline-derived CDR1 and CDR2 are SGHDT and YYEEEE. Trimming at V came to 5 bases and at J to 4 bases, leaving 5 bases not matched to a gene. The CDR3 sequence is 13 residues long. The CDR3 reads CASSLRDSYGYTF. The CDR3 nucleotides read TGTGCCAGCAGTCTCCGGGACAGCTATGGCTACACCTTC.

This clone was picked up one time. The rearrangement links TRBV13 to TRBJ2-2; 7 nucleotides agree with TRBD2. Trimming at V came to 1 base and at J to 1 base, leaving 3 bases not matched to a gene. In germline, CDR1 is PRHDT, CDR2 FYEKMQ (reference sequence). This CDR3 contains 16 residues. As DNA, the CDR3 is TGTGCCAGCAGCTTAGTTGCGGGGGAGAACACCGGGGAGCTGTTTTTT. As protein: CASSLVAGENTGELFF.

This chain uses TRBV28 with TRBJ2-7; D not resolved. Germline V gene data show CDR1 as MDHEN and CDR2 as SYDVKM. This CDR3 contains 15 residues. V lost 6 bases and J lost 4, with 19 bases in between. CDR3 DNA: TGTGCCAGCAGCGCCCTCCCTGGGTATAGTTACGAGCAGTACTTC. It is translated as CASSALPGYSYEQYF.

The rearrangement links TRBV6-5 to TRBJ2-5, with 9 bases lining up with TRBD1. Germline V CDR1 and CDR2: MNHEY, SVGAGI. V shed 10 bases, J shed 5 bases, and the junction held 8 bases outside the gene matches. The length of the CDR3 is 13 residues. Here the CDR3 DNA reads TGTGCCACGACACAGGGGGCGCGGGAGACCCAGTACTTC. This encodes CATTQGARETQYF.

The chain couples TRBV29-1 to TRBJ2-1; D is perhaps TRBD1 (6 bases). Germline V gene lookup returns CDR1 SQVTM and CDR2 ANQGSEA. V dropped 4 bases and J dropped 5 bases, with 9 bases sitting between them. The CDR3 spans 12 residues. The CDR3 sequence: CSVGTGNNEQFF. Here the CDR3 DNA reads TGCAGCGTTGGAACAGGGAACAATGAGCAGTTCTTC.

This chain connects TRBV4-1 to TRBJ2-3, with 10 nucleotides matching TRBD2. Trimming removed 5 bases from V and 7 bases from J; junction bases left unmatched: 9. The CDR3 loop spans 15 amino acids. Per germline, CDR1 MGHRA and CDR2 YSYEKL. The CDR3 DNA follows: TGCGCCAGCAGCGAAACCCTAGCGGGAGCGCATACGCAGTATTTT. As protein: CASSETLAGAHTQYF.

V is TRBV19 and J is TRBJ2-1; D unclear. CDR1 and CDR2 (germline): LNHDA, SQIVND (reference sequence). Trimming pared 4 bases from V and 12 bases from J, leaving 10 bases between. This CDR3 spans 11 amino acids. The CDR3, as DNA: TGTGCCAGTAGTAGTCCGGGTACGCAGTTCTTC. Encoded protein: CASSSPGTQFF.

The V gene is TRBV27, the J gene TRBJ2-7, with 7 nucleotides matching TRBD1. V shed 2 bases, J shed 0 bases, and the junction held 4 bases outside the gene matches. This CDR3 region has 15 residues. Germline V gene sequence: CDR1 MNHEY, CDR2 SMNVEV (reference sequence). The DNA for the CDR3 is TGTGCCAGCAGTTTAGGGACAGCGAACTCCTACGAGCAGTACTTC. This translates into CASSLGTANSYEQYF.

This clone appeared once. The chain carries TRBV5-6 and TRBJ2-6; D not certain. CDR3 length: 13 amino acids. Deletions cut 6 bases from V and 4 bases from J, with 8 bases between. Germline CDR1 SGHDT, CDR2 YYEEEE. The CDR3 nucleotides are TGTGCCAGCACCTTCGCAGGGGCCAACGTCCTGACTTTC. It is translated as CASTFAGANVLTF.

The chain employs TRBV7-8 and TRBJ2-1; 8 nucleotides align to TRBD2. Germline CDR1 reads SGHVS; CDR2 reads FQNEAQ. The length of the CDR3 is 16 residues. Germline trimming cut 1 base from V and 3 bases from J; bases unmatched to any gene: 5. DNA of the CDR3: TGTGCCAGCAGCTTAGTTTTAACTAGCGGCTACAATGAGCAGTTCTTC. This sequence encodes CASSLVLTSGYNEQFF.

This chain joins TRBV7-9 and TRBJ1-1; D gene unclear. Trimming removed 6 bases at V and 4 bases at J, with 12 bases between. The CDR3 covers 13 residues. CDR1 is SEHNR, CDR2 FQNEAQ, per germline (reference sequence). The CDR3 nucleotides are TGTGCCAGCAGGGTTATAGAGGGCACTGAAGCTTTCTTT. This codes for CASRVIEGTEAFF. Combining the CDR3 with reference TRBV7-9 and TRBJ1-1 gives the whole variable domain DTGVSQNPRHKITKRGQNVTFRCDPISEHNRLYWYRQTLGQGPEFLTYFQNEAQLEKSRLLSDRFSAERPKGSFSTLEIQRTEQGDSAMYLCASRVIEGTEAFFGQGTRLTVV.

This clone was found once. The rearrangement uses TRBV5-1 and TRBJ2-7; tentatively, D is TRBD1 (6 bases). Germline CDR1 reads SGHRS; CDR2 reads YFSETQ. The CDR3 contains 18 residues. Trimming shortened V by 0 bases and J by 1 base, and 20 bases separated the two germline ends. The CDR3 DNA is TGCGCCAGCAGCTTGGTCCCAGGGGCCGCTCCGAAATCCTACGAGCAGTACTTC. Translating it yields CASSLVPGAAPKSYEQYF.

The rearrangement uses TRBV18 and TRBJ2-5; D gene ambiguous. CDR1 is KGHSH and CDR2 is LQKENI in the germline V gene. V lost 1 base, J lost 0 bases, and 6 bases lay in between. This CDR3 contains 14 residues. CDR3 sequence reads: CASSPQRNQETQYF. As DNA, the CDR3 is TGTGCCAGCTCACCACAGCGAAACCAAGAGACCCAGTACTTC.

This chain uses TRBV7-9 with TRBJ2-7; TRBD2 agrees at 7 bases. Germline CDR1 is SEHNR and CDR2 is FQNEAQ (reference sequence). CDR3 length equals 16 residues. Trimming cost V 5 bases and J 2 bases; bases outside gene matches: 12. CDR3: CASSPWGGDFAYEQYF. For the CDR3, the DNA is TGTGCCAGCAGCCCGTGGGGGGGGGACTTCGCCTACGAGCAGTACTTC.

The genes are TRBV14 and TRBJ2-7; D is tentatively TRBD1 or TRBD2 (6 bases each). V lost 5 bases, J lost 3 bases, and 14 bases lay in between. This CDR3 has 14 residues. Germline V gene sequence: CDR1 SGHDN, CDR2 FVKESK. In DNA, the CDR3 is TGTGCCAGCAGCGCTGCCGGAGGGGGCTACGAGCAGTACTTC. Protein product: CASSAAGGGYEQYF.

The chain couples TRBV6-5 to TRBJ2-2; the match to TRBD1 covers 8 bases. The trim removed 2 bases at V and 4 bases at J, leaving 6 bases unmatched. Germline V gene data show CDR1 as MNHEY and CDR2 as SVGAGI. This CDR3 is 16 amino acids long. In DNA form, the CDR3 reads TGTGCCAGCAGTTACCGCAGGGGGCTCGGCACCGGGGAGCTGTTTTTT. It codes for CASSYRRGLGTGELFF.

This sequence joins TRBV27 and TRBJ2-2; 11 bases agree with TRBD2. This CDR3 has 17 residues. The V gene end was trimmed by 2 bases and the J gene end by 2 bases; junction bases not matched to a gene: 4. Looked up from germline, CDR1 is MNHEY and CDR2 is SMNVEV (reference sequence). The CDR3 nucleotides are TGTGCCAGCAGTTTAAATAGCGGGAGGGCCAACACCGGGGAGCTGTTTTTT. Its protein product is CASSLNSGRANTGELFF.

The V and J genes are TRBV25-1 and TRBJ1-4, with D perhaps matching TRBD1 (6 bases). The length of the CDR3 is 14 residues. Trimming pared 4 bases from V and 4 bases from J, leaving 10 bases between. CDR1 and CDR2 from the germline V gene are MGHDK and SYGVNS. The CDR3 nucleotides are TGTGCCAGCAGTGTGGGGGCGGGTAATGAAAAACTGTTTTTT. It yields the protein CASSVGAGNEKLFF.

This chain connects TRBV6-5 to TRBJ2-7, with D possibly being TRBD1 (5 bases). V gave up 5 bases and J gave up 2 bases, with 13 bases separating them. The CDR3 is made up of 14 amino acids. CDR1 is MNHEY and CDR2 is SVGAGI in the germline V gene. Here the CDR3 DNA reads TGTGCCAGCAGTGGGGATCAGGGCCCCTACGAGCAGTACTTC. Translation gives CASSGDQGPYEQYF.

This clone showed up just a few times. V gene TRBV28 combines with J gene TRBJ1-5; D gene uncertain. The CDR3 covers 15 residues. V lost 3 bases and J 2 bases, leaving 11 bases between the germline ends. The germline gives CDR1 MDHEN, CDR2 SYDVKM. The CDR3 loop reads CASSLTLVGNQPQHF. CDR3 in DNA: TGTGCCAGCAGTTTGACGCTGGTGGGCAATCAGCCCCAGCATTTT.

The CDR3: CASSQGNGAERQETQYF. The CDR3, as DNA: TGCGCCAGCAGCCAAGGGAATGGAGCCGAACGCCAAGAGACCCAGTACTTC. This chain connects TRBV4-3 to TRBJ2-5; the D is unclear. The germline gives CDR1 LGHNA, CDR2 YSLEER. The CDR3 has 17 residues. V dropped 1 base and J dropped 1 base, with 16 bases sitting between them.